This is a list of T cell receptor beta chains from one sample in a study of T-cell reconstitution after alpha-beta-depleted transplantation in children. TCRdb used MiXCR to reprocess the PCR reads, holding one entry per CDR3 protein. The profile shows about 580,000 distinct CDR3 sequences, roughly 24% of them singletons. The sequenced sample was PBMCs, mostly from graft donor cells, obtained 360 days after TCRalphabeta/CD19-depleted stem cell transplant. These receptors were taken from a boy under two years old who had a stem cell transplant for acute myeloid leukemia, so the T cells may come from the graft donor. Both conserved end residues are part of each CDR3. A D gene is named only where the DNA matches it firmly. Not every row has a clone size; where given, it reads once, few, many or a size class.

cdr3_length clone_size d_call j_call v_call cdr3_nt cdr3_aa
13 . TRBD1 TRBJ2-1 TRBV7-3 TGTGCCAGCAGCACCTCACTAGGGGGCGAGCAGTTCTTC CASSTSLGGEQFF
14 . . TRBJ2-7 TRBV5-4 TGTGCCAGCGGCTCCGAGCTGGATGCCAACGAGCAGTACTTC CASGSELDANEQYF
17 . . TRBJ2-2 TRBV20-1 TGCAGTGCTAGAGAGATGGGATTTTCGAAGGGCACCGGGGAGCTGTTTTTT CSAREMGFSKGTGELFF
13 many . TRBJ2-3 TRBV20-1 TGCAGTGCTAGTACGGTTAGCACAGATACGCAGTATTTT CSASTVSTDTQYF
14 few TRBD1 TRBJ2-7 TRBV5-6 TGTGCCAGCAGCTTCCGCCGGACAGGGTACGAGCAGTACTTC CASSFRRTGYEQYF
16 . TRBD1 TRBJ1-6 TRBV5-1 TGCGCCAGCAGCTTAGATGGACAGGGATTGAATTCACCCCTCCACTTT CASSLDGQGLNSPLHF
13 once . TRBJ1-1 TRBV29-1 TGCAGCGCCCGCCCGGAACAGGGTACTGAAGCTTTCTTT CSARPEQGTEAFF
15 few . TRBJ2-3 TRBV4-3 TGCGCCAGCAGCCACAACCAGCGAGTCACAGATACGCAGTATTTT CASSHNQRVTDTQYF
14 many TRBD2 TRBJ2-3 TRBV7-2 TGTGCCAGCAGCTTAGGGGCGGGAGGGACTACGCAGTATTTT CASSLGAGGTTQYF
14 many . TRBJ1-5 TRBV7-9 TGTGCCAGCAGCGGTGACCCCGGCAATCAGCCCCAGCATTTT CASSGDPGNQPQHF
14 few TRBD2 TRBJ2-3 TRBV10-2 TGCGCCAGCTGCGGGACTAGCGTTGGGGATACGCAGTATTTT CASCGTSVGDTQYF
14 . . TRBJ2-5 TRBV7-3 TGTGCCAGCAGCACGGGACGGGGACAAGAGACCCAGTACTTC CASSTGRGQETQYF
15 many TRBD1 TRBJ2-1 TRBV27 TGTGCCAGCAGTCCACGACAGGGCGTTGACAATGAGCAGTTCTTC CASSPRQGVDNEQFF
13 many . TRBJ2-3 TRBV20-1 TGCAGTGCTATAGCCCCTAGCACAGATACGCAGTATTTT CSAIAPSTDTQYF
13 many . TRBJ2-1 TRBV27 TGTGCCAGCAGCGCCACTGGCTACAATGAGCAGTTCTTC CASSATGYNEQFF
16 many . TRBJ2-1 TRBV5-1 TGCGCCAGCAGCAATTTCGGAGGGGGCGAGGGGAATGAGCAGTTCTTC CASSNFGGGEGNEQFF
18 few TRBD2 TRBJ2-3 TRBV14 TGTGCCAGCAGCCAAGTATACTGGCGGGGGGGCGAAAAAGATACGCAGTATTTT CASSQVYWRGGEKDTQYF
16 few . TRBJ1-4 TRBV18 TGTGCCAGCTCACCGGACAATACAGCAACTAATGAAAAACTGTTTTTT CASSPDNTATNEKLFF
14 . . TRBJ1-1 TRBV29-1 TGCAGCGCTGATGTGAGTGGGATGAACACTGAAGCTTTCTTT CSADVSGMNTEAFF
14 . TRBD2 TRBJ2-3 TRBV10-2 TGCGCCAGCAGGGTAGCGGGGGGCCTAGATACGCAGTATTTT CASRVAGGLDTQYF
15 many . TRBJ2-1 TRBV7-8 TGTGCCAGCAGCCCCAAGGGGAGCTCCTACAATGAGCAGTTCTTC CASSPKGSSYNEQFF
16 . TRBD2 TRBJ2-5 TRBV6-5 TGTGCCAGCAGCTACCCTCCGGGACTAGCGGAAGAGACCCAGTACTTC CASSYPPGLAEETQYF
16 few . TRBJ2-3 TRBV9 TGTGCCAGCAGCGTAACCGGGGGCGTGAGGACAGATACGCAGTATTTT CASSVTGGVRTDTQYF
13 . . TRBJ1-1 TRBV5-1 TGCGCCAGCAGCTTGGGTTGGAACACTGAAGCTTTCTTT CASSLGWNTEAFF
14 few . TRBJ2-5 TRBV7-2 TGTGCCAGCAGCTCCCTGGGCCGACAAGAGACCCAGTACTTC CASSSLGRQETQYF
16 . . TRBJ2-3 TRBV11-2 TGTGCCAGCAGCTCCGGTCGGGGTTATGGGACAGATACGCAGTATTTT CASSSGRGYGTDTQYF
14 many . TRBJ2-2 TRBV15 TGTGCCACCAGCAGAGATAGACAGGCCGGGGAGCTGTTTTTT CATSRDRQAGELFF
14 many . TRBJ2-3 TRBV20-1 TGCAGTGCTAGAGAGGAGGGGTTGGAAGATACGCAGTATTTT CSAREEGLEDTQYF
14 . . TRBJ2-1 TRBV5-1 TGCGCCAGCAGCCCCGCCGGGGGCCACAATGAGCAGTTCTTC CASSPAGGHNEQFF
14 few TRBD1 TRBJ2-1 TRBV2 TGTGCCACGGACCGGGACAGGGGTACGACTGGGCAGTTCTTC CATDRDRGTTGQFF
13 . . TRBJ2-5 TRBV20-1 TGCAGTGCTAGAGAAGTAGGACAAGAGACCCAGTACTTC CSAREVGQETQYF
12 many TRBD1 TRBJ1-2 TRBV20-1 TGCAGTGCCAATAGACAGGGGGCGGGCTACACCTTC CSANRQGAGYTF
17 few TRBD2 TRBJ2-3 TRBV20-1 TGCAGTGCTAGAGTCCTATTACTAGCGGGGGGTACAGATACGCAGTATTTT CSARVLLLAGGTDTQYF
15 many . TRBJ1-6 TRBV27 TGTGCCAGCACCCTGACCAGGAGGTATAATTCACCCCTCCACTTT CASTLTRRYNSPLHF
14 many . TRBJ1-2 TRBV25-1 TGTGCCAGCAGCGACAGGCTGATTAACTATGGCTACACCTTC CASSDRLINYGYTF
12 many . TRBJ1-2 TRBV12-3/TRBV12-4 TGTGCCAGCACAGACCACACATCTGGCTACACCTTC CASTDHTSGYTF
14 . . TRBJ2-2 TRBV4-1 TGCGCCAGCACCACAGGACCCTTTGCCGGGGAGCTGTTTTTT CASTTGPFAGELFF
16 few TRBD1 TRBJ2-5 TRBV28 TGTGCCAGCAGCCGTCGAGTAGCAGGGGACAGGGGGACCCAGTACTTC CASSRRVAGDRGTQYF
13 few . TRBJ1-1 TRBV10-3 TGTGCCATCAGGAGGGAGATGAACACTGAAGCTTTCTTT CAIRREMNTEAFF
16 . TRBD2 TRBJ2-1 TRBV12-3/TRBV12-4 TGTGCCAGCAGCCCGAGGGCGGTGGTGGGGGGGAATGAGCAGTTCTTC CASSPRAVVGGNEQFF
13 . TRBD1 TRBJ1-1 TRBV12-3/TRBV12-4 TGTGCCAGCAGCAGGGGGGGACACACTGAAGCTTTCTTT CASSRGGHTEAFF
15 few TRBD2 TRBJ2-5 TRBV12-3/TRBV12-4 TGTGCCAGCAGTTTCGGAACGACTAGCGGAGGGACCCAGTACTTC CASSFGTTSGGTQYF
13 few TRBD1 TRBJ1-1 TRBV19 TGTGCCAGTAGGACAGGGGGGGGCACTGAAGCTTTCTTT CASRTGGGTEAFF
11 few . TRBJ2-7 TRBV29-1 TGCAGCGTTGTATCCGTCTACGAGCAGTACTTC CSVVSVYEQYF
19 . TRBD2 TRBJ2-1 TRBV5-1 TGCGCCAGCAGCTCCCGATGGCCTTCTACTAGCGGGGGGAACAATGAGCAGTTCTTC CASSSRWPSTSGGNNEQFF
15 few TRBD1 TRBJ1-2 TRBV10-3 TGTGCCATCAGTGATTCCCTTGGACAGGGCTATGGCTACACCTTC CAISDSLGQGYGYTF
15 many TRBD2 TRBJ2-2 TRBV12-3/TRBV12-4 TGTGCCAGCAGCCGAGCGGGGTTAAGGACCGGGGAGCTGTTTTTT CASSRAGLRTGELFF
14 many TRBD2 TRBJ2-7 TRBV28 TGTGCCAGCAGTTCCGGTTGGGGGGGTTACGAGCAGTACTTC CASSSGWGGYEQYF
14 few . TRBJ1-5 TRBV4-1 TGCGCCAGCAGCCAACGAGGGAGGTTTCAGCCCCAGCATTTT CASSQRGRFQPQHF
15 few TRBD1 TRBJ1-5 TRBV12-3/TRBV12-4 TGTGCCAGCAGTTTTCAGGGGGCGTTGAATCAGCCCCAGCATTTT CASSFQGALNQPQHF
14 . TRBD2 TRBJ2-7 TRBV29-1 TGCAGCGTTGTTGGGGCAGGGAGGGCCTACGAGCAGTACTTC CSVVGAGRAYEQYF
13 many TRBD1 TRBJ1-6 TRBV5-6 TGTGCCAGCAGCTTGGGACAGGGTTCACCCCTCCACTTT CASSLGQGSPLHF
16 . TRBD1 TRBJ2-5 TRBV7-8 TGTGCCAGCAGCTTAGTGGGGACAGGGGCCCAAGAGACCCAGTACTTC CASSLVGTGAQETQYF
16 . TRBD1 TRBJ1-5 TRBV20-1 TGCAGTGCTCTTGGGACAGGGGGAGGTCAGGGTCAGCCCCAGCATTTT CSALGTGGGQGQPQHF
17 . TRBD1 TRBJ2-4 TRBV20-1 TGCAGTGCTACTCCCTGGACAGGGGAAGTAGAGAGAAACATTCAGTACTTC CSATPWTGEVERNIQYF
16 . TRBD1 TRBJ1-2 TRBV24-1 TGTGCCACCAGTGACCGAAACGCACAGGGGGCAGGTGGCTACACCTTC CATSDRNAQGAGGYTF